This entry lists 19 T cell receptor beta chains sequenced from one sample in a study of blood T cell repertoires in COVID-19. Data came from immunoSEQ multiplex PCR; TCRdb stores just in-frame clones and leaves some out. There are some 97,000 clones in the sample; approximately 80% occur only once, and under 35% lies in the top ten. Source material: peripheral blood. Source of these receptors: a man between 65 and 85 years old with active or convalescent COVID-19.

V is TRBV6-5 and J is TRBJ1-6; no firm D call. Germline loops: CDR1 MNHEY, CDR2 SVGAGI. The CDR3 runs 14 residues. Trimming shortened V by 7 bases and J by 6 bases, and 13 bases separated the two germline ends. The CDR3 protein is CASTERGSNSPLHF. The CDR3 DNA reads as TGTGCCAGCACGGAACGGGGTTCTAATTCACCCCTCCACTTT.

This chain uses TRBV29-1 with TRBJ2-1; 7 bases fit TRBD2. J lost 4 bases, V lost 3 bases, and 9 bases had no gene match. Germline V gene data show CDR1 as SQVTM and CDR2 as ANQGSEA. The CDR3 length is 15 residues. CDR3 in amino acids: CSVDGLAGEYNEQFF. As DNA, the CDR3 is TGCAGCGTTGATGGGCTGGCGGGGGAGTACAATGAGCAGTTCTTC.

This clone was counted only a few times. V is TRBV19 and J is TRBJ1-5; weak D call: TRBD1 (6 bases). V was pared by 0 bases and J by 5 bases, with 11 bases between. The CDR3 is made up of 15 amino acids. The germline V gene has CDR1 LNHDA and CDR2 SQIVND (reference sequence). CDR3 DNA: TGTGCCAGTAGTATAGACGGACAGCCCTATCAGCCCCAGCATTTT. Translation gives CASSIDGQPYQPQHF.

The chain couples TRBV28 to TRBJ2-1; a possible D gene is TRBD2 (5 bases). This CDR3 spans 17 amino acids. Between the trimmed V and J ends, which lost 7 bases and 0 bases, there was a span of 19 bases. Germline V gene sequence: CDR1 MDHEN, CDR2 SYDVKM. CDR3 sequence reads: CASIPQRPIISYNEQFF. The CDR3 DNA reads TGTGCCAGCATACCCCAGCGGCCTATAATCTCCTACAATGAGCAGTTCTTC.

This chain uses TRBV5-1 with TRBJ2-7; 11 nucleotides line up with TRBD2. V lost 3 bases, J lost 6 bases, and 8 bases stayed unmatched. Per germline, CDR1 SGHRS and CDR2 YFSETQ. This CDR3 is 15 amino acids long. In DNA form, the CDR3 reads TGCGCCAGCAGCTCGTACGGGACTAGCGGAGGCGAGCAGTACTTC. Translated: CASSSYGTSGGEQYF.

J is TRBJ1-4 and V is TRBV4-1; TRBD1 matches 10 bases. The germline V gene has CDR1 MGHRA and CDR2 YSYEKL. This CDR3 spans 16 amino acids. Trimming took 3 bases from V and 8 from J; bases not matched to a gene: 9. DNA of the CDR3: TGCGCCAGCAGCCAGGGAATGGGACAGGGGAGAGAAAAACTGTTTTTT. This encodes CASSQGMGQGREKLFF.

This chain joins TRBV24-1 and TRBJ1-2; possible D gene TRBD1, 6 bases. The CDR3 covers 14 residues. Trimming took off 4 bases at V and 8 bases at J, with 16 bases between the two ends. Germline V lookup: CDR1 KGHDR, CDR2 SFDVKD. In DNA, the CDR3 is TGTGCCACCAGTGACCGGACAGCCCTGCGGGGCTACACCTTC. This encodes CATSDRTALRGYTF.

The chain recombines TRBV6-5 with TRBJ2-7; TRBD1 aligns across 7 bases. CDR1 and CDR2 (germline): MNHEY, SVGAGI. V dropped 4 bases and J dropped 3; count of bases not matched to a gene: 9. There are 15 residues in the CDR3. CDR3 nucleotide sequence: TGTGCCAGCAGTTCAAGGGGGCGCCCGGGCTACGAGCAGTACTTC. Protein sequence: CASSSRGRPGYEQYF.

The V gene is TRBV6-6, the J gene TRBJ2-1; tentative D call: TRBD2 (5 bases). The CDR3 length is 15 residues. Germline V gene sequence: CDR1 MNHNY, CDR2 SVGAGI (reference sequence). The V end was cut by 8 bases, the J end by 0 bases, with 14 bases between. CDR3 nucleotide sequence: TGTGCCAGCCGGCCTACGGGGAGCTCCTACAATGAGCAGTTCTTC. This translates into CASRPTGSSYNEQFF.

This sequence joins TRBV19 and TRBJ2-7, with D perhaps TRBD1 (5 bases). Germline CDR1 reads LNHDA; CDR2 reads SQIVND (reference sequence). The CDR3 runs 15 residues. V lost 5 bases and J lost 1, with 15 bases in between. The DNA of the CDR3 is TGTGCCAGTAGTCCCATCCATGACAGATCCTACGAGCAGTACTTC. Residues: CASSPIHDRSYEQYF.

The V and J genes are TRBV6-6 and TRBJ2-7; 7 nucleotides line up with TRBD1. The CDR3 is made up of 14 amino acids. J was trimmed by 0 bases and V by 5 bases; bases with no gene match: 4. Looked up from germline, CDR1 is MNHNY and CDR2 is SVGAGI (reference sequence). CDR3 amino acids: CASSPDRVSYEQYF. The CDR3 nucleotides are TGTGCCAGCAGTCCCGACAGGGTCTCCTACGAGCAGTACTTC.

The chain employs TRBV20-1 and TRBJ2-7, with 9 positions matching TRBD2. Germline CDR1 DFQATT, CDR2 SNEGSKA (reference sequence). The CDR3 loop spans 14 amino acids. Trimming removed 3 bases from V and 4 bases from J; junction bases left unmatched: 7. The CDR3 nucleotides are TGCAGTGCTAGTCAAGGTAGCGGGGGATACGAGCAGTACTTC. Its protein product is CSASQGSGGYEQYF.

The V and J genes are TRBV5-1 and TRBJ2-7, with TRBD1 as a possible D gene (6 bases). The germline V gene has CDR1 SGHRS and CDR2 YFSETQ. This CDR3 comprises 14 residues. V was pared by 3 bases and J by 3 bases, with 13 bases between. CDR3 loop: CASSYGTFDYEQYF. The CDR3 DNA is TGCGCCAGCAGCTACGGGACATTTGACTACGAGCAGTACTTC.

The chain carries TRBV5-4 and TRBJ2-1, with TRBD1 identical over 8 bases. CDR3 length equals 16 residues. V lost 1 base to trimming and J lost 3 bases; unmatched junction nucleotides: 6. Germline loops: CDR1 SGHNT, CDR2 YYREEE (reference sequence). CDR3 loop: CASSLPGQVGYNEQFF. For the CDR3, the DNA is TGTGCCAGCAGCTTGCCGGGACAGGTCGGCTACAATGAGCAGTTCTTC.

V usage is TRBV13 and J usage is TRBJ1-2; 7 nucleotides align to TRBD1. Trimming removed 4 bases from V and 4 bases from J; junction bases left unmatched: 6. In germline, CDR1 is PRHDT, CDR2 FYEKMQ (reference sequence). The CDR3 totals 14 residues. CDR3 DNA: TGTGCCAGCAGCTCGGGACAGCCCACCTATGGCTACACCTTC. Protein product: CASSSGQPTYGYTF.

The chain couples TRBV29-1 to TRBJ2-3; D is possibly TRBD2 (5 bases). This CDR3 comprises 12 residues. Germline V CDR1 and CDR2: SQVTM, ANQGSEA. The V end lost 8 bases, the J end lost 0 bases, and 9 bases lay between the germline ends. The CDR3, as DNA: TGCAGCTGGAGGACTAGCACAGATACGCAGTATTTT. As protein: CSWRTSTDTQYF.

This clone was seen only a few times. The chain recombines TRBV27 with TRBJ2-7; D is perhaps TRBD2 (5 bases). The CDR3 is made up of 12 amino acids. Germline V gene lookup returns CDR1 MNHEY and CDR2 SMNVEV (reference sequence). V dropped 3 bases and J dropped 6 bases, with 9 bases sitting between them. CDR3 nucleotide sequence: TGTGCCAGCAGTTTTCCGGCGGGCGAGCAGTACTTC. Amino acid sequence: CASSFPAGEQYF.

The chain has TRBV7-2 and TRBJ2-4, with 7 bases aligning to TRBD2. V was clipped by 3 bases and J by 2 bases; unmatched bases: 10. Germline V gene sequence: CDR1 SGHTA, CDR2 FQGNSA. There are 17 residues in the CDR3. This CDR3 is CASSLAGVSITKNIQYF. CDR3 coding DNA: TGTGCCAGCAGCTTGGCGGGGGTCTCTATTACCAAAAACATTCAGTACTTC.

The chain recombines TRBV10-3 with TRBJ2-7; D might be TRBD1 (6 bases). The germline V and J ends were trimmed by 4 bases and 0 bases, with 10 bases remaining between them. Germline CDR1 and CDR2: ENHRY and SYGVKD. The CDR3 runs to 14 residues. CDR3 sequence reads: CAISGRGASYEQYF. The CDR3 nucleotides read TGTGCCATCAGTGGCAGGGGAGCCTCCTACGAGCAGTACTTC.